This paragraph covers one TCR beta chain sequence. This record comes from a study of blood T cell repertoires in COVID-19. Overall study: Samples representing acute and convalescent COVID-19 were sourced from the United States, Italy and Spain.

Original data processing: The assay estimated nucleated cells by amplifying reference gene primers. TCRdb's table, derived via immunoSEQ multiplex PCR, lists solely in-frame clones and lacks some. The D gene and trimming were derived from the DNA, and the V and J assignments and clone size from that table. The table includes about 170,000 clones, 85% to 95% detected once. The length of the CDR3 is 15 residues. V shed 2 bases, J shed 4 bases, and the junction held 5 bases outside the gene matches. CDR1 is SGHRS and CDR2 is YFSETQ in the germline V gene. This chain joins TRBV5-1 and TRBJ1-4, with 7 bases that match TRBD1. The specimen was peripheral blood. The sequence was collected from a man aged 50-59 years with acute or convalescent COVID-19. The CDR3 reads CASSLESGGNEKLFF. Written as DNA, the CDR3 is TGCGCCAGCAGCTTAGAGTCAGGGGGTAATGAAAAACTGTTTTTT. The full variable domain, rest sourced from reference TRBV5-1 and TRBJ1-4, is KAGVTQTPRYLIKTRGQQVTLSCSPISGHRSVSWYQQTPGQGLQFLFEYFSETQRNKGNFPGRFSGRQFSNSRSEMNVSTLELGDSALYLCASSLESGGNEKLFFGSGTQLSVL.